This TCR beta chain was sequenced in a study of cytomegalovirus exposure and HLA in healthy donors (dated by TCRdb to between 2016 and 2019). Context from the whole study: According to a later analysis, one platform produced both the roughly 120 validation repertoires and the approximately 660 repertoires of the first cohort. To predict cytomegalovirus infection status, the study brought together high-throughput TCR immunosequencing, statistical association of individual TCRs with disease status, and machine learning. The study aimed to test whether cataloging public T cell receptors could reveal signatures of past pathogen exposure. Besides the first cohort of some 670 subjects, a separate validation cohort made up of roughly 120 different subjects was used.

Reading from cysteine to phenylalanine, the CDR3 counts 13 amino acids. Only CDR3 DNA remains: 39 bases, in frame from the first base. Ends trimmed: V by 9 bases, J by 4 bases; bases unmatched to a gene: 4. According to the germline V gene, CDR1 reads SGHDN and CDR2 reads FVKESK. Results and caveats for the whole study, not just this receptor: Most TCR sequences were seen in very few donors, while some public TCRs were found in many individuals. A total of 164 TCR beta chains were listed by the study as associated with cytomegalovirus. The validation cohort had no HLA typing available for a later analysis, so co-occurrence within that cohort was assessed over all 120 or so repertoires. The authors suggested that the approach could potentially be generalized to other disease states and immunological phenotypes. In a later analysis, TCRs clustered in the first cohort were found to also tend to co-occur in the 110 or so validation repertoires, with 90% to 95% of cluster scores above 0. The classifier was reported to diagnose cytomegalovirus status with high specificity and sensitivity in both the original cohort and the validation cohort. A few of the identified cytomegalovirus-associated TCR beta chains were confirmed in vitro to be specific for cytomegalovirus antigens.

Library preparation used the immunoSEQ multiplex PCR assay. On the study's bioinformatics: A statistical classification framework was built to diagnose cytomegalovirus status from the catalog of TCR beta chain sequences. TCRdb stores this immuneACCESS table with in-frame sequences only. Part of the clones is absent; in the studies checked, under half of the shortfall reflects unresolved V genes, and no reason is known for the rest. The D gene and trimming were derived from the DNA, and the V and J assignments and clone size from that table. This sample lists some 200,000 clones; 84% were detected once. The ten largest clones add up to roughly 13% of the sample. Donors formed part of the validation cohort, which comprised over a hundred subjects and was distinct from the first cohort of 666 subjects. On this clone itself: The antigen it recognizes is unknown. No quality values exist for individual bases; no much larger clone is one base distant.

The chain is assembled from TRBV14 and TRBJ2-7; the junction holds 12 bases that match TRBD2. The material sequenced was PBMCs. This clonotype originated in a woman aged 25 to 39 in good health and CMV-seropositive. CDR3 reads: CASRGLAGYEQYF. The nucleotides are TGTGCCAGTCGCGGACTAGCGGGGTACGAGCAGTACTTC.